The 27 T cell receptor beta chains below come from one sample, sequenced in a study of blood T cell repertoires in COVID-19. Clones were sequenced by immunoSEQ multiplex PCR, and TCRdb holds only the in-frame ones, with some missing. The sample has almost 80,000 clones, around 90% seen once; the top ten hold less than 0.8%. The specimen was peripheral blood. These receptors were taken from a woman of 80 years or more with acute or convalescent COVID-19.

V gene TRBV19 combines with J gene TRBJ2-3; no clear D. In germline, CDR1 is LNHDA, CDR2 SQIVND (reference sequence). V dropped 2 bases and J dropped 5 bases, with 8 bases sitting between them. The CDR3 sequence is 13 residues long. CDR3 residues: CASSIFRRDTQYF. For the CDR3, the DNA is TGTGCCAGTAGTATATTCCGTCGAGATACGCAGTATTTT.

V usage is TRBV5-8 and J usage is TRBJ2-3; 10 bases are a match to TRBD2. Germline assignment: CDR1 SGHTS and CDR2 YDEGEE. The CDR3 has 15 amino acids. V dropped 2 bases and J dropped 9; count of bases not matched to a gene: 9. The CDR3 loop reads CASSLIAGGEGTQYF. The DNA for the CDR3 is TGTGCCAGCAGCTTAATAGCGGGGGGAGAGGGGACGCAGTATTTT.

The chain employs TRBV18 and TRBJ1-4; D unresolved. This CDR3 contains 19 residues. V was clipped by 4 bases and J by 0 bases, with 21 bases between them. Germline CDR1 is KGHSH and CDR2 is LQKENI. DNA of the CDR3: TGTGCCAGCTCACAATTCCCCACGGGTGGACTCGCAACTAATGAAAAACTGTTTTTT. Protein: CASSQFPTGGLATNEKLFF.

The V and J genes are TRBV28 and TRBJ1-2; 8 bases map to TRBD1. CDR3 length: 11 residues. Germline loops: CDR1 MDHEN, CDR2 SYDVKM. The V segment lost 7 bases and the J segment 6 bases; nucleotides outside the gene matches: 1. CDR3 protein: CASTDRDGYTF. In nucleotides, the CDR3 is TGTGCCAGCACGGACAGGGATGGCTACACCTTC.

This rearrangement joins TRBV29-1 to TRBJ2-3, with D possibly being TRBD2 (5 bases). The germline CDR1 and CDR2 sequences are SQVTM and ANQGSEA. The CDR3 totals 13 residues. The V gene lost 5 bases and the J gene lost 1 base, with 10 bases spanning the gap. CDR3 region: CSVRSGGTDTQYF. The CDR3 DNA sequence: TGCAGCGTTAGGAGCGGTGGCACAGATACGCAGTATTTT.

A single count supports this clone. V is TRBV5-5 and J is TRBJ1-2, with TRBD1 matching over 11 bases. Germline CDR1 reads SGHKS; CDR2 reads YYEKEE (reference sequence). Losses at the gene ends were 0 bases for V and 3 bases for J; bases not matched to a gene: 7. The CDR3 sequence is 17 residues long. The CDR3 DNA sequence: TGTGCCAGCAGCTTGGTCCCCCGGGACAGGGGGTACTATGGCTACACCTTC. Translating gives CASSLVPRDRGYYGYTF.

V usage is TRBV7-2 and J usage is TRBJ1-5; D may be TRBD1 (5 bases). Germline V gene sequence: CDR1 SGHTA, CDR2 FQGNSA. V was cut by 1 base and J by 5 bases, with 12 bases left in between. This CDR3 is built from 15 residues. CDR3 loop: CASSLGWQGDQPQHF. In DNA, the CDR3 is TGTGCCAGCAGCTTAGGTTGGCAGGGTGATCAGCCCCAGCATTTT.

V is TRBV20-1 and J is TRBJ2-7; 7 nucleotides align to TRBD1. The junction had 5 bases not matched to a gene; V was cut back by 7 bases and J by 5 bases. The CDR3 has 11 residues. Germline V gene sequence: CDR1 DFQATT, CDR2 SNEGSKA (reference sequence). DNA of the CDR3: TGCAGTGTTAGGACAGGTCACGAGCAGTACTTC. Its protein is CSVRTGHEQYF.

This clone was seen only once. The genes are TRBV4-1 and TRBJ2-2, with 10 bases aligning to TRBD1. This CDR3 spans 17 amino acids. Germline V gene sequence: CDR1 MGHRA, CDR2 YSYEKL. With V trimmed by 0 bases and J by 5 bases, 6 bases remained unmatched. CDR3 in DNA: TGCGCCAGCAGCCAAGATAGAGGGACAGGGGATACCGGGGAGCTGTTTTTT. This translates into CASSQDRGTGDTGELFF.

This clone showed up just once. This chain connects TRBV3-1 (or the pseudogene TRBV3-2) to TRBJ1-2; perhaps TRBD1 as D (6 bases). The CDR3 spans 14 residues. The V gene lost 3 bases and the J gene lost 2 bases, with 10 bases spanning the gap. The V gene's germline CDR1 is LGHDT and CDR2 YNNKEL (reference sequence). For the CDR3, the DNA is TGTGCCAGCAGCCAGTTAGGACAGAACTATGGCTACACCTTC. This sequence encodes CASSQLGQNYGYTF.

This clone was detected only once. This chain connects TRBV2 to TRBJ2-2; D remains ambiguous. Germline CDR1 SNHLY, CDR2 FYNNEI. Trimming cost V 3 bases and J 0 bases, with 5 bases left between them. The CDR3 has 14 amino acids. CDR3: CASSDRTNTGELFF. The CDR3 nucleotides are TGTGCCAGCAGTGACAGGACGAACACCGGGGAGCTGTTTTTT.

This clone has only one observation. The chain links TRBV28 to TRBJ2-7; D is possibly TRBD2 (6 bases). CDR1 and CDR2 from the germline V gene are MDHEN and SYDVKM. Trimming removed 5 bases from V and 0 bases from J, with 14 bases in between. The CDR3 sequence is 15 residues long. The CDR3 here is CASSTSSVGSYEQYF. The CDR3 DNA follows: TGTGCCAGCAGTACGTCTAGCGTAGGCTCCTACGAGCAGTACTTC.

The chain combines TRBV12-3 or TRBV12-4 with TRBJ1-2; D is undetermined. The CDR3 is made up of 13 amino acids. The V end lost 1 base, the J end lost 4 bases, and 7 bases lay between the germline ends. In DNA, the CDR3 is TGTGCCAGCAGTTTAGGCGACTTCTATGGCTACACCTTC. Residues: CASSLGDFYGYTF.

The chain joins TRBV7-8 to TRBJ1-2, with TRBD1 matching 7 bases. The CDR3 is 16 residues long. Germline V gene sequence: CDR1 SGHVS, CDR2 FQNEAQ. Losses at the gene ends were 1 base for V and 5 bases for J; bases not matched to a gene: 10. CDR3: CASSLVAGGVKYGYTF. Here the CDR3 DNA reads TGTGCCAGCAGCTTAGTGGCAGGGGGAGTTAAATATGGCTACACCTTC.

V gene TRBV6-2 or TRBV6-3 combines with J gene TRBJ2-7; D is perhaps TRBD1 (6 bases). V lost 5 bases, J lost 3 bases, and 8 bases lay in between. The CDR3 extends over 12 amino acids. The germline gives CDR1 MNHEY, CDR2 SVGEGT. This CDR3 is CASSTGFYEQYF. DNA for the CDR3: TGTGCCAGCAGTACAGGGTTCTACGAGCAGTACTTC.

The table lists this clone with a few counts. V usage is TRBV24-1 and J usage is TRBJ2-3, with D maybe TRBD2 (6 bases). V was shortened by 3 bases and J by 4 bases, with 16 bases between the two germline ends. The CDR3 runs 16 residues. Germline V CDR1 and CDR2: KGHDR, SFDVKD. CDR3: CATSDGRLVGSDTQYF. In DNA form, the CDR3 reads TGTGCCACCAGTGATGGCCGACTAGTCGGTTCAGATACGCAGTATTTT.

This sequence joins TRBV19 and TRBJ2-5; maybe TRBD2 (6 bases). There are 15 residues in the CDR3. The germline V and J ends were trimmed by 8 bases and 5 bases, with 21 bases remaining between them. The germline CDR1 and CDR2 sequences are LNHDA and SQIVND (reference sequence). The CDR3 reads CASSGSGRPLETQYF. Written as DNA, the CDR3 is TGTGCCAGTTCGGGGAGCGGGCGGCCCCTGGAGACCCAGTACTTC.

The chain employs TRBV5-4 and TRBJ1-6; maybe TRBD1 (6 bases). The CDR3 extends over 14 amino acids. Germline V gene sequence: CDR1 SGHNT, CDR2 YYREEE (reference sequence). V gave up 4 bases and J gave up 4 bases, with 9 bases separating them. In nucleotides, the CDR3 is TGTGCCAGCAGCGCCGGACAGTATAATTCACCCCTCCACTTT. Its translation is CASSAGQYNSPLHF. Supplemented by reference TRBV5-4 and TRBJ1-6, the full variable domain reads ETGVTQSPTHLIKTRGQQVTLRCSSQSGHNTVSWYQQALGQGPQFIFQYYREEENGRGNFPPRFSGLQFPNYSSELNVNALELDDSALYLCASSAGQYNSPLHFGNGTRLTVT.

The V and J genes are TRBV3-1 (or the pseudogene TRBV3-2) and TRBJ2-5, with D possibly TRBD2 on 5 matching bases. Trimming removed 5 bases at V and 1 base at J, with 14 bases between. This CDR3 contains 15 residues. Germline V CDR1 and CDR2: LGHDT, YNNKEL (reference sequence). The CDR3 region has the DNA TGTGCCAGCAGCTACGGGGATTGGGGCCAAGAGACCCAGTACTTC. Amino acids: CASSYGDWGQETQYF.

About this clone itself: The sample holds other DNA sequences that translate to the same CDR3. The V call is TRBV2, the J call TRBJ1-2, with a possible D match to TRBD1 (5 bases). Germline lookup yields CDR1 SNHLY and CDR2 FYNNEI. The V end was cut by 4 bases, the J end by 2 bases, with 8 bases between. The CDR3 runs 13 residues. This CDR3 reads CASSVQGNYGYTF. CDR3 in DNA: TGTGCCAGCAGTGTTCAGGGCAACTATGGCTACACCTTC.

CDR3 sequence (DNA): TGCGCCAGCAGCGGTGACAGGGGAGTTCCTGAAGCTTTCTTT. Amino acids: CASSGDRGVPEAFF. The chain joins TRBV5-1 to TRBJ1-1; TRBD1 matches 8 bases. Germline V gene lookup returns CDR1 SGHRS and CDR2 YFSETQ. V was pared by 4 bases and J by 6 bases, with 8 bases of the junction left unmatched. CDR3 length: 14 amino acids.

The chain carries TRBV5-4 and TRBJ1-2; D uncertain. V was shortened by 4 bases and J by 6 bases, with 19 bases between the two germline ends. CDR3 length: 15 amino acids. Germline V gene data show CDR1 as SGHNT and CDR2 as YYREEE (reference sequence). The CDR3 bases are TGTGCCAGCAGCGGAACTCGCTTCGGGGTTAATGGCTACACCTTC. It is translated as CASSGTRFGVNGYTF.

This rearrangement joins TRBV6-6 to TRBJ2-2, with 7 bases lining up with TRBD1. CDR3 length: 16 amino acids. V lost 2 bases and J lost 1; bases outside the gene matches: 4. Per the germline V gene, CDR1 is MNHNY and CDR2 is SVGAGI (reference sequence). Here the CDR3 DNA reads TGTGCCAGCAGTTACGGTAGACAGGGGAACACCGGGGAGCTGTTTTTT. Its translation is CASSYGRQGNTGELFF.

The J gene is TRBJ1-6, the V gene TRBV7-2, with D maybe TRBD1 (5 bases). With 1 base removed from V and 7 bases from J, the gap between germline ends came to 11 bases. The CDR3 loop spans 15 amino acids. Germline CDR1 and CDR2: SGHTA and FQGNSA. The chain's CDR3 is CASSLVGQLNSPLHF. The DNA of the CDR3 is TGTGCCAGCAGCTTAGTCGGACAACTCAATTCACCCCTCCACTTT.

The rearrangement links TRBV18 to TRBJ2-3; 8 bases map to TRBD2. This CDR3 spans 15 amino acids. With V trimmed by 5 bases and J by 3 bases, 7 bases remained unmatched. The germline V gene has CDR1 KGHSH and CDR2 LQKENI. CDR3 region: CASSSNIAGTDTQYF. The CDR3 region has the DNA TGTGCCAGCTCATCGAACATAGCGGGAACAGATACGCAGTATTTT.

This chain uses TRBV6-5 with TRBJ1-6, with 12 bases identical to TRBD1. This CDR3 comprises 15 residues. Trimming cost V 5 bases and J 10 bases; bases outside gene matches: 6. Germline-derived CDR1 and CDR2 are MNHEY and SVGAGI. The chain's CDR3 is CASSKGQGARSPLHF. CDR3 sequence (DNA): TGTGCCAGCAGTAAGGGACAGGGGGCCAGGTCACCCCTCCACTTT.

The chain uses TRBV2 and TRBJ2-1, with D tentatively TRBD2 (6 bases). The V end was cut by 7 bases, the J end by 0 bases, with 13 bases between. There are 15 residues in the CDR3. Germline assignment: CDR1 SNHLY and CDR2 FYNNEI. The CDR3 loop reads CASKGGIFSYNEQFF. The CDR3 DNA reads TGTGCCAGCAAAGGAGGGATTTTCTCCTACAATGAGCAGTTCTTC.